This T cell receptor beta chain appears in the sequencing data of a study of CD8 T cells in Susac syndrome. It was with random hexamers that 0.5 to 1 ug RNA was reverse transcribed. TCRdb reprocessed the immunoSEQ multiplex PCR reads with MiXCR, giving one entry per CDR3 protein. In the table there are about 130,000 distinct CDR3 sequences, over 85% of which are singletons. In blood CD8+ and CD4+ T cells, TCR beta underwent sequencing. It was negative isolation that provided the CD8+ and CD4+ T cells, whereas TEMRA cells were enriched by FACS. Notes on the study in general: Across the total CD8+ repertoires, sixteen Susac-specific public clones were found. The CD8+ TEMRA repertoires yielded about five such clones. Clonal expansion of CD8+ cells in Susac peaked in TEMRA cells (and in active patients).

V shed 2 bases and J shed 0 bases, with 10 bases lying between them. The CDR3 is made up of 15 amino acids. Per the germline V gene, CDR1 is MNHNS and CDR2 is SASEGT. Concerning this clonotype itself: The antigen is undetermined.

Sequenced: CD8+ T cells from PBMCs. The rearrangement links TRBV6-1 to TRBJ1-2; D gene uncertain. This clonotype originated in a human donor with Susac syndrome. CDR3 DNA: TGTGCCAGCAGTGAATTAGGACTAGCTAACTATGGCTACACCTTC. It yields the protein CASSELGLANYGYTF.